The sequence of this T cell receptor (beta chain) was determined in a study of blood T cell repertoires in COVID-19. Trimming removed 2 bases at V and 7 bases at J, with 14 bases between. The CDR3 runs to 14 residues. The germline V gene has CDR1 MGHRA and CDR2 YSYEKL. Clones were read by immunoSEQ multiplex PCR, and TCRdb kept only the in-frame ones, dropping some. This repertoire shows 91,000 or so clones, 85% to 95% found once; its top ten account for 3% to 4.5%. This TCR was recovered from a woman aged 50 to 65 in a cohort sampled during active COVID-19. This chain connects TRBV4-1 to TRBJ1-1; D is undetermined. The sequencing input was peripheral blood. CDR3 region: CASSQMRSAGEAFF. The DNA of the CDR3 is TGCGCCAGCAGCCAAATGCGTTCAGCAGGTGAAGCTTTCTTT.